The entry below gives a single TCR beta chain sequence along with its context. These data come from a study of control samples from healthy donors and cancer patients. Measured with immunoSEQ multiplex PCR; TCRdb has only the in-frame clones, and not every one. The top ten hold roughly 0.64% of the sample, which has approximately 170,000 clones, about 93% seen once. Germline-derived CDR1 and CDR2 are SGHRS and YFSETQ. This CDR3 region has 15 residues. Trimming removed 0 bases at V and 7 bases at J, with 14 bases between. Sequencing was performed on blood. The TCR was taken from a woman aged 25 to 39 in good health. The chain has TRBV5-1 and TRBJ2-1; D perhaps matches TRBD2 (5 bases). This CDR3 reads CASSLAPGYRNEQFF. CDR3 nucleotides: TGCGCCAGCAGCTTGGCCCCGGGATACCGTAATGAGCAGTTCTTC.